Below, 6 T cell receptor beta chains from the same sample are listed, as sequenced in a study of blood T cell repertoires in COVID-19. The protocol was immunoSEQ multiplex PCR, while the TCRdb copy is restricted to in-frame clones and leaves out a portion. The repertoire holds 150,000 to 200,000 clones, with around 87% as singletons. Sequencing was done on a sample of peripheral blood. These receptor sequences come from an elderly woman with COVID-19, enrolled during active disease.

The gene calls are TRBV7-9 and TRBJ1-4; 7 bases match TRBD1. Per the germline V gene, CDR1 is SEHNR and CDR2 is FQNEAQ (reference sequence). This CDR3 has 14 residues. V lost 2 bases, J lost 7 bases, and 4 bases stayed unmatched. CDR3 coding DNA: TGTGCCAGCAGCTTAACAGGGGCGGGTGAAAAACTGTTTTTT. Translation gives CASSLTGAGEKLFF.

The chain links TRBV19 to TRBJ1-5; the D gene is possibly TRBD1 (6 bases). Germline-derived CDR1 and CDR2 are LNHDA and SQIVND (reference sequence). This CDR3 is built from 16 residues. Trimming stripped 6 bases from V and 3 bases from J, with 18 bases between. CDR3 amino acids: CASRSPGTRANQPQHF. CDR3 bases: TGTGCCAGTAGATCCCCCGGGACACGGGCCAATCAGCCCCAGCATTTT.

This chain connects TRBV6-2 or TRBV6-3 to TRBJ2-1, with no clear D. CDR1 is MNHEY, CDR2 SVGEGT, per germline. V was cut by 2 bases and J by 5 bases, with 4 bases left in between. The CDR3 totals 12 residues. CDR3 sequence reads: CASSYENNEQFF. The CDR3 DNA sequence: TGTGCCAGCAGTTACGAGAACAATGAGCAGTTCTTC.

The chain links TRBV19 to TRBJ2-4; D is undetermined. This CDR3 is built from 12 residues. The germline gives CDR1 LNHDA, CDR2 SQIVND (reference sequence). The V end lost 5 bases, the J end lost 9 bases, and 11 bases lay between the germline ends. Written as DNA, the CDR3 is TGTGCCAGTAGTCCTAGACCGGCCATTCAGTACTTC. Protein sequence: CASSPRPAIQYF.

This clone was seen more than once but under ten times. J is TRBJ2-1 and V is TRBV5-6, with 7 bases lining up with TRBD2. The CDR3 is made up of 15 amino acids. J gave up 4 bases and V 3 bases, and 7 bases lay outside the gene matches. From germline, CDR1 is SGHDT and CDR2 YYEEEE. CDR3 DNA: TGTGCCAGCAGCTCTTCCTGGGGGGGTTACAATGAGCAGTTCTTC. This gives the protein CASSSSWGGYNEQFF. Full variable domain (rest looked up from reference TRBV5-6 and TRBJ2-1): DAGVTQSPTHLIKTRGQQVTLRCSPKSGHDTVSWYQQALGQGPQFIFQYYEEEERQRGNFPDRFSGHQFPNYSSELNVNALLLGDSALYLCASSSSWGGYNEQFFGPGTRLTVL.

The chain has TRBV11-2 and TRBJ1-4, with 8 positions matching TRBD1. The CDR3 runs to 14 residues. Per the germline V gene, CDR1 is SGHAT and CDR2 is FQNNGV. Trimming at V came to 4 bases and at J to 8 bases, leaving 6 bases not matched to a gene. CDR3: CASSSTGGWEKLFF. As DNA, the CDR3 is TGTGCCAGCAGCTCCACAGGGGGGTGGGAAAAACTGTTTTTT.